This T cell receptor beta chain originates from a study of T cells after yellow fever vaccination (dated by TCRdb to the late 2010s). Broadly, across the study: The SMART-Seq v4 Ultra Low Input RNA kit was used to prepare libraries from fractions with low cell numbers. To track T-cell clones before and after primary and booster YFV17D yellow fever vaccination, bulk TCR alpha and beta repertoires were sequenced longitudinally. Two healthy male donors made up the cohort, one aged 18 to 29 years and the other aged 30 to 40 years. Blood was drawn at multiple timepoints before and after primary and secondary immunization, with bulk PBMC replicates and cell subsets isolated.

The treatment or condition label corresponds to: live attenuated yellow fever vaccine strain. At each blood-draw timepoint, two biological replicates of bulk PBMCs were obtained. PBMCs were isolated from peripheral blood using a standard Ficoll-Paque protocol. TriZol was used to extract RNA from bulk PBMCs, from CD4 and CD8 fractions, and from dextramer-positive and dextramer-negative fractions. TCR cDNA was made using 5'RACE template switching, a step that added a universal primer site and unique molecular identifiers. Priming for cDNA synthesis came from both the TCR alpha and TCR beta constant segments. Library amplification used two PCR steps, and the second PCR step added sample barcodes and sequencing adapters. Libraries were sequenced on Illumina HiSeq 2500 (2x100 bp) or NovaSeq (2x150 bp). Per the original workflow: Reads were demultiplexed and collapsed into UMI consensus sequences with MIGEC, and V(D)J alignment was performed with MiXCR. Vaccine-responding clonotypes were identified with edgeR using replicate PBMC samples, with FDR below 0.01 and a log2 fold change above 5 up to day 15 being required. Bulk clonotypes were assigned CD4 or CD8 identity according to which sequenced CD4 or CD8 repertoire held them at higher abundance. TCRdb reran the public reads through fastp at Q25 and MiXCR, keeping productive beta chains. Here each entry gathers all rows of one CDR3 protein and keeps the most common genes and DNA. The authors' filters were not applied to this entry. Counted in this sample were some 550,000 distinct CDR3 sequences; about 19% of them appeared once. Approximately 15% of the sample rests with the top ten.

This clonotype appeared a few times. The specificity of this receptor is unknown. Within one base of it there is no much larger clone, and no base qualities were kept. CDR1 SGHRS and CDR2 YFSETQ were looked up in the germline V gene. The CDR3 goes from the cysteine to the phenylalanine over 16 residues. Just CDR3 DNA is preserved here, 48 bases in frame from base 1. V trim: 1 base; J trim: 0 bases; unmatched bases: 5. Overall results and qualifications from the work: Compared with the primary T-cell response, the secondary T-cell response was faster but weaker, reaching its peak on day 5 rather than on day 15. The study included only two donors, which limits how far the findings can be generalized. A small share of clonotypes occurred in both CD4 and CD8 compartments, likely arising from convergent recombination. After the booster, most clones that had expanded after primary vaccination were detected again (roughly 96% of CD4 and 88% of CD8), suggesting broad maintenance of memory. Because abundant contaminating clonotypes from the bulk population could be contained in FACS-sorted repertoires, computational filtering was required.

The source is a man in his thirties or forties who received the YFV17D yellow fever vaccine. Here the sequenced sample was PBMCs, taken 15 days after the yellow fever booster vaccination. The chain uses TRBV5-1 and TRBJ2-5, and TRBD2 aligns with 8 junction nucleotides. Here the CDR3 is given as CASSLLSGGNQETQYF. At the DNA level, the sequence is TGCGCCAGCAGCTTGTTGTCGGGAGGGAACCAAGAGACCCAGTACTTC.